Sequencing of this T cell receptor (beta chain) was carried out in a study of cytomegalovirus exposure and HLA in healthy donors. Points from the study as a whole: CMV antigen specificity was confirmed in vitro for three CMV-associated chains. Researchers reported from a later analysis that most CMV-associated TCR beta chains appeared HLA-restricted. Rare sequences made up most TCRs, while some public TCRs were found in many donors.

PCR involved 60 Vbeta and 13 Jbeta primers. Assay: immunoSEQ multiplex PCR; the TCRdb copy retains only in-frame clones and omits some. The repertoire includes about 150,000 clones, under 90% of them detected once, and around 5% sits in the top ten. This clone was observed a single time. Its antigen is as yet unknown. The length of the CDR3 is 13 residues. V lost 0 bases and J lost 3, with 7 bases in between. Germline V gene lookup returns CDR1 SGHKS and CDR2 YYEKEE (reference sequence). The sample comprised PBMCs. The rearrangement links TRBV5-5 to TRBJ2-7; D is uncertain. This receptor was obtained from a man younger than 30 in good health and CMV-seronegative. DNA for the CDR3: TGTGCCAGCAGCTTGGAAACACACTACGAGCAGTACTTC. Its protein is CASSLETHYEQYF.